A single sample gave rise to the 15 T cell receptor beta chains below, sequenced in a study of vaccination and CD4 T cells after COVID-19. For these TCRs, the target antigens are not known. The study sequenced cultured CD4+ T cell DNA using the Oncomine TCR Beta short-read assay. One entry per CDR3 protein, called by TCRdb with MiXCR from the PCR reads. The table lists almost 20,000 distinct CDR3 sequences, 55% of them singletons, with 16% in the top ten. Treatment in this sample: approximately 9-day PBMC culture with coronavirus spike peptide pools or control peptides (ViraFEST assay). Sample: CD4+ T cells from blood, cultured in vitro. These receptors originate from a human donor who had recovered from COVID-19.

This clonotype appeared a few times. The chain recombines TRBV11-1 with TRBJ2-3; 10 bases map to TRBD2. The CDR3 consists of 16 residues. V lost 5 bases to trimming and J lost 1 base; unmatched junction nucleotides: 6. Germline lookup yields CDR1 SGHAT and CDR2 FQDESV (reference sequence). Written as DNA, the CDR3 is TGTGCCAGCAGCCTCACCGGGACTAGCGGCACAGATACGCAGTATTTT. Translated: CASSLTGTSGTDTQYF.

This chain links TRBV20-1 with TRBJ2-1; a possible D gene is TRBD2 (6 bases). V gave up 6 bases and J gave up 7 bases, with 19 bases separating them. CDR1 and CDR2 from the germline V gene are DFQATT and SNEGSKA (reference sequence). This CDR3 spans 14 amino acids. The CDR3 sequence is CSARAGGAGNEQFF. CDR3 nucleotides: TGCAGTGCCCGCGCCGGGGGTGCGGGGAATGAGCAGTTCTTC.

The chain recombines TRBV7-2 with TRBJ2-7; 7 bases match TRBD1. The germline V gene has CDR1 SGHTA and CDR2 FQGNSA. The junction had 7 bases not matched to a gene; V was cut back by 5 bases and J by 0 bases. This CDR3 is 15 amino acids long. The CDR3 DNA reads as TGTGCCAGCAGCCGAACCGGGACAGTCTCCTACGAGCAGTACTTC. Its translation: CASSRTGTVSYEQYF.

The rearrangement joins TRBV6-1 to TRBJ2-4; 8 positions agree with TRBD1. The germline V gene has CDR1 MNHNS and CDR2 SASEGT. CDR3 length: 18 residues. V lost 2 bases, J lost 15 bases, and 24 bases stayed unmatched. The CDR3: CASSESWRLEGGKGQAYF. CDR3 DNA: TGTGCCAGCAGTGAAAGTTGGCGCCTTGAAGGAGGAAAGGGACAGGCGTACTTC.

The genes are TRBV7-2 and TRBJ2-7; D perhaps matches TRBD2 (6 bases). This CDR3 comprises 16 residues. Trimming took off 1 base at V and 12 bases at J, with 25 bases between the two ends. Germline values: CDR1 SGHTA, CDR2 FQGNSA. The CDR3, as DNA: TGTGCCAGCAGCTTAGTGAGGTTGCGCGGGTCTAGCGTTTGGTACTTC. This encodes CASSLVRLRGSSVWYF.

This clonotype is medium-sized. The chain recombines TRBV29-1 with TRBJ1-2; the match to TRBD1 covers 8 bases. CDR1 and CDR2 (germline): SQVTM, ANQGSEA. The CDR3 has 13 residues. The V segment lost 3 bases and the J segment 7 bases; nucleotides outside the gene matches: 7. The CDR3 DNA is TGCAGCGTTGAGAACAGGGGGTTCGGTGGCTACACCTTC. Amino acids: CSVENRGFGGYTF. Drawing the rest from reference TRBV29-1 and TRBJ1-2, the complete variable domain is SAVISQKPSRDICQRGTSLTIQCQVDSQVTMMFWYRQQPGQSLTLIATANQGSEATYESGFVIDKFPISRPNLTFSTLTVSNMSPEDSSIYLCSVENRGFGGYTFGSGTRLTVV.

CDR3 sequence: CGLTRDRGNQPQHF. CDR3 sequence (DNA): TGCGGTCTTACCAGGGACAGGGGGAATCAGCCCCAGCATTTT. V and J are TRBV20-1 and TRBJ1-5, with 11 positions matching TRBD1. The CDR3 spans 14 residues. Germline CDR1 reads DFQATT; CDR2 reads SNEGSKA (reference sequence).

This clonotype was observed once. The chain combines TRBV7-2 with TRBJ2-3; no firm D call. The V end lost 1 base, the J end lost 6 bases, and 8 bases lay between the germline ends. The CDR3 totals 13 residues. The germline gives CDR1 SGHTA, CDR2 FQGNSA. For the CDR3, the DNA is TGTGCCAGCAGCTTAGGCAGTAGCGATACGCAGTATTTT. Protein product: CASSLGSSDTQYF.

This clonotype turned up a few times. The chain is built from TRBV7-2 and TRBJ2-3; D not certain. CDR3 length: 13 residues. The V gene lost 4 bases and the J gene lost 4 bases, with 9 bases spanning the gap. The germline gives CDR1 SGHTA, CDR2 FQGNSA. The chain's CDR3 is CASSSVAPDTQYF. The CDR3 DNA sequence: TGTGCCAGCAGCTCGGTCGCCCCAGATACGCAGTATTTT.

By share, this clonotype ranks as medium-sized (0.01 to 0.1%). V gene TRBV28 combines with J gene TRBJ1-5; 7 bases line up with TRBD1. The CDR3 contains 14 residues. The germline gives CDR1 MDHEN, CDR2 SYDVKM. Trimming at V came to 6 bases and at J to 8 bases, leaving 10 bases not matched to a gene. DNA of the CDR3: TGTGCCAGCAGGGGATCGACAGGGTGGGAGCCCCAGCATTTT. This sequence encodes CASRGSTGWEPQHF.

The rearrangement links TRBV6-5 to TRBJ1-1, with TRBD1 matching 8 bases. CDR1 is MNHEY and CDR2 is SVGAGI in the germline V gene. With V trimmed by 2 bases and J by 2 bases, 4 bases remained unmatched. The CDR3 loop spans 15 amino acids. In DNA form, the CDR3 reads TGTGCCAGCAGTTACAGGGGACAGGTAAACACTGAAGCTTTCTTT. It yields the protein CASSYRGQVNTEAFF.

This sequence joins TRBV6-5 and TRBJ1-1, with TRBD1 matching 8 bases. Unmatched junction bases numbered 1, after V lost 4 bases and J lost 3 bases. Germline V CDR1 and CDR2: MNHEY, SVGAGI. This CDR3 has 13 amino acids. This CDR3 reads CASSSDRDTEAFF. The CDR3 nucleotides are TGTGCCAGCAGTTCGGACAGGGACACTGAAGCTTTCTTT.

The rearrangement uses TRBV18 and TRBJ2-5; 11 bases are a match to TRBD2. The CDR3 runs 16 residues. The J segment lost 4 bases and the V segment lost 4 bases, leaving 8 bases of the junction unmatched. CDR1 and CDR2 from the germline V gene are KGHSH and LQKENI. Written as DNA, the CDR3 is TGTGCCAGCTCACTAAACCCAACTAGCGGGAGAGAGACCCAGTACTTC. It is translated as CASSLNPTSGRETQYF.

This rearrangement joins TRBV24-1 to TRBJ2-1, with 9 bases fitting TRBD1. The V segment lost 5 bases and the J segment 0 bases; nucleotides outside the gene matches: 1. This CDR3 is built from 15 residues. The germline V gene has CDR1 KGHDR and CDR2 SFDVKD. As DNA, the CDR3 is TGTGCCACCAGTGGGGGACAGGGCTCCTACAATGAGCAGTTCTTC. Amino acids: CATSGGQGSYNEQFF.

The V call is TRBV6-5, the J call TRBJ2-2, with D possibly called TRBD1 or TRBD2 (5 bases each). The V gene lost 3 bases and the J gene lost 1 base, with 9 bases spanning the gap. Germline values: CDR1 MNHEY, CDR2 SVGAGI. CDR3 length: 15 amino acids. CDR3 DNA: TGTGCCAGCAGTTATACTAGGGGGAACACCGGGGAGCTGTTTTTT. Protein: CASSYTRGNTGELFF.